This T cell receptor beta chain was found in a study of CD8 T cells in Susac syndrome. The authors reverse transcribed roughly 0.5 to 1 ug RNA with random hexamers. TCRdb recomputed calls from the immunoSEQ multiplex PCR reads with MiXCR, one row per CDR3 protein. Of about 280,000 distinct CDR3 sequences listed, roughly 85% were seen once; the top ten hold 0.11%. The germline V gene has CDR1 SNHLY and CDR2 FYNNEI. V was clipped by 10 bases and J by 3 bases, with 10 bases between them. This CDR3 spans 12 amino acids. TCR beta sequences were obtained from blood CD8+ and CD4+ T cells. The multiple sclerosis control group comprised treatment-naive patients with stable or active relapsing-remitting disease.

This clonotype originated in a human donor with multiple sclerosis. The gene calls are TRBV2 and TRBJ2-1, with D possibly TRBD2 on 5 matching bases. The source material was CD8+ T cells from PBMCs. CDR3 sequence (DNA): TGTGCCACCCGGGGAGACTACAATGAGCAGTTCTTC. As protein: CATRGDYNEQFF.